The rows below give T cell receptor beta chains drawn from one sample of a study of T cells in Graves' hyperthyroidism and ophthalmopathy. One entry per CDR3 protein results from TCRdb running MiXCR on the multiplex PCR reads. Of some 420,000 distinct CDR3 sequences in the sample, roughly an eighth were seen once. Sequencing was performed on blood. The receptors here all came from a woman between 18 and 29 years old with Graves' hyperthyroidism. Both conserved end residues are part of each CDR3. D genes are given only for firm matches. Some rows have no size entry. The others give once, few or many, or a class for an expanded clone.

J gene: TRBJ1-5; V gene: TRBV27; clone size: .; D gene: .; CDR3 protein: CASSLSAYDQPQHF; CDR3 DNA: TGTGCCAGCAGTCTGTCAGCTTACGATCAGCCCCAGCATTTT
J gene: TRBJ1-1; V gene: TRBV3-1; clone size: many; D gene: .; CDR3 protein: CASSQDLKEAFF; CDR3 DNA: TGTGCCAGCAGCCAAGATTTAAAGGAAGCTTTCTTT
J gene: TRBJ1-6; V gene: TRBV12-3/TRBV12-4; clone size: few; D gene: .; CDR3 protein: CASSLGRKGPYPPLHF; CDR3 DNA: TGTGCCAGCAGTTTAGGGCGGAAGGGGCCCTATCCACCCCTCCACTTT
J gene: TRBJ1-4; V gene: TRBV25-1; clone size: .; D gene: TRBD1; CDR3 protein: CASNLGQAANEKLFF; CDR3 DNA: TGTGCCAGCAATCTCGGACAGGCAGCTAATGAAAAACTGTTTTTT
J gene: TRBJ2-7; V gene: TRBV15; clone size: many; D gene: .; CDR3 protein: CATSSGRSYEQYF; CDR3 DNA: TGTGCCACCAGCAGTGGGAGGTCCTACGAGCAGTACTTC
J gene: TRBJ1-2; V gene: TRBV10-3; clone size: few; D gene: .; CDR3 protein: CAISESRQGPDGYTF; CDR3 DNA: TGTGCCATCAGTGAGTCGCGGCAGGGCCCTGATGGCTACACCTTC
J gene: TRBJ1-3; V gene: TRBV6-1; clone size: few; D gene: .; CDR3 protein: CASSESYGNTIYF; CDR3 DNA: TGTGCCAGCAGTGAATCCTACGGAAACACCATATATTTT
J gene: TRBJ1-4; V gene: TRBV6-1; clone size: many; D gene: .; CDR3 protein: CASRPQAREKLFF; CDR3 DNA: TGTGCCAGCAGGCCCCAGGCCCGTGAAAAACTGTTTTTT
J gene: TRBJ1-5; V gene: TRBV12-3/TRBV12-4; clone size: many; D gene: .; CDR3 protein: CASSFSDGNQPQHF; CDR3 DNA: TGTGCCAGCAGTTTCTCGGACGGCAATCAGCCCCAGCATTTT
J gene: TRBJ2-7; V gene: TRBV28; clone size: many; D gene: TRBD1; CDR3 protein: CASRNPGQGYWEQYF; CDR3 DNA: TGTGCCAGCAGGAATCCGGGACAGGGATATTGGGAGCAGTACTTC
J gene: TRBJ2-1; V gene: TRBV11-2; clone size: .; D gene: .; CDR3 protein: CASSLHRLNEQFF; CDR3 DNA: TGTGCCAGCAGCTTACACAGGTTAAATGAGCAGTTCTTC
J gene: TRBJ1-6; V gene: TRBV11-2; clone size: many; D gene: TRBD1; CDR3 protein: CASSLDRGSPLHF; CDR3 DNA: TGTGCCAGCAGCCTGGACAGGGGATCACCCCTCCACTTT
J gene: TRBJ1-2; V gene: TRBV20-1; clone size: .; D gene: .; CDR3 protein: CSANGGPSYGYTF; CDR3 DNA: TGCAGTGCCAACGGGGGCCCTTCTTATGGCTACACCTTC
J gene: TRBJ2-1; V gene: TRBV28; clone size: many; D gene: TRBD2; CDR3 protein: CASSSQLAGASSSYNEQFF; CDR3 DNA: TGTGCCAGCAGTTCCCAACTAGCGGGAGCTTCCAGCTCCTACAATGAGCAGTTCTTC
J gene: TRBJ2-3; V gene: TRBV7-3; clone size: many; D gene: .; CDR3 protein: CASSTNRADTQYF; CDR3 DNA: TGTGCCAGCAGCACAAACAGGGCTGATACGCAGTATTTT
J gene: TRBJ1-1; V gene: TRBV12-3/TRBV12-4; clone size: many; D gene: TRBD1; CDR3 protein: CASSLGRDRGRSTEAFF; CDR3 DNA: TGTGCCAGCAGTTTAGGCCGGGACAGGGGGCGATCTACTGAAGCTTTCTTT
J gene: TRBJ2-1; V gene: TRBV19; clone size: .; D gene: TRBD1; CDR3 protein: CASSFGQGAYEQFF; CDR3 DNA: TGTGCCAGTAGTTTCGGACAGGGGGCATATGAGCAGTTCTTC
J gene: TRBJ2-7; V gene: TRBV2; clone size: .; D gene: TRBD2; CDR3 protein: CASSQTSGEVEQYF; CDR3 DNA: TGTGCCAGCAGTCAGACTAGCGGGGAAGTGGAGCAGTACTTC
J gene: TRBJ2-1; V gene: TRBV19; clone size: .; D gene: TRBD2; CDR3 protein: CASSQLAGVVDEQFF; CDR3 DNA: TGTGCCAGTAGTCAACTAGCGGGAGTCGTGGATGAGCAGTTCTTC
J gene: TRBJ2-1; V gene: TRBV10-2; clone size: many; D gene: TRBD2; CDR3 protein: CASRDSGRGINEQFF; CDR3 DNA: TGCGCCAGCAGGGACAGCGGGAGGGGAATTAATGAGCAGTTCTTC
J gene: TRBJ1-2; V gene: TRBV7-9; clone size: .; D gene: TRBD1; CDR3 protein: CASSDRDRVYGYTF; CDR3 DNA: TGTGCCAGCAGCGACCGGGACAGGGTTTATGGCTACACCTTC
J gene: TRBJ2-5; V gene: TRBV19; clone size: .; D gene: .; CDR3 protein: CASSMAETQYF; CDR3 DNA: TGTGCCAGTAGTATGGCGGAGACCCAGTACTTC
J gene: TRBJ2-2; V gene: TRBV6-1; clone size: few; D gene: .; CDR3 protein: CASHGGPDTGELFF; CDR3 DNA: TGTGCCAGCCACGGAGGGCCGGACACCGGGGAGCTGTTTTTT
J gene: TRBJ2-2; V gene: TRBV4-3; clone size: few; D gene: .; CDR3 protein: CASSQYSGELFF; CDR3 DNA: TGCGCCAGCAGCCAATACTCCGGGGAGCTGTTTTTT
J gene: TRBJ2-2; V gene: TRBV3-1; clone size: .; D gene: TRBD1; CDR3 protein: CASSQFGTGNSGELFF; CDR3 DNA: TGTGCCAGCAGCCAATTCGGGACAGGGAATTCCGGGGAGCTGTTTTTT
J gene: TRBJ2-1; V gene: TRBV28; clone size: many; D gene: TRBD1; CDR3 protein: CASSSPGGSSNEQFF; CDR3 DNA: TGTGCCAGCAGTTCTCCAGGGGGAAGTTCCAATGAGCAGTTCTTC
J gene: TRBJ1-2; V gene: TRBV6-1; clone size: many; D gene: .; CDR3 protein: CASSEAPGNYGYTF; CDR3 DNA: TGTGCCAGCAGTGAAGCGCCCGGGAACTATGGCTACACCTTC
J gene: TRBJ1-1; V gene: TRBV10-3; clone size: .; D gene: .; CDR3 protein: CAISQERAVSGEAFF; CDR3 DNA: TGTGCCATCAGTCAGGAGAGGGCTGTTTCTGGTGAAGCTTTCTTT
J gene: TRBJ2-2; V gene: TRBV30; clone size: many; D gene: TRBD1; CDR3 protein: CAWSLGLWQGVLFF; CDR3 DNA: TGTGCCTGGAGCCTAGGCCTGTGGCAGGGGGTGCTGTTTTTT
J gene: TRBJ2-2; V gene: TRBV28; clone size: many; D gene: TRBD2; CDR3 protein: CASSLTSGRNTGELFF; CDR3 DNA: TGTGCCAGCAGTTTAACTAGCGGGAGGAACACCGGGGAGCTGTTTTTT
J gene: TRBJ1-2; V gene: TRBV19; clone size: .; D gene: .; CDR3 protein: CASRDGTYGYTF; CDR3 DNA: TGTGCCAGTCGGGACGGGACCTATGGCTACACCTTC
J gene: TRBJ1-5; V gene: TRBV12-3/TRBV12-4; clone size: many; D gene: TRBD1; CDR3 protein: CASSNRTGVNQPQHF; CDR3 DNA: TGTGCCAGCAGTAACAGGACAGGTGTAAATCAGCCCCAGCATTTT
J gene: TRBJ2-7; V gene: TRBV7-3; clone size: .; D gene: .; CDR3 protein: CASSPHPQGSYEQYF; CDR3 DNA: TGTGCCAGCAGCCCCCACCCGCAAGGTTCGTACGAGCAGTACTTC
J gene: TRBJ2-1; V gene: TRBV2; clone size: many; D gene: .; CDR3 protein: CASSGTSPPDNEQFF; CDR3 DNA: TGTGCCAGCAGTGGGACGAGCCCTCCTGACAATGAGCAGTTCTTC
J gene: TRBJ2-2; V gene: TRBV20-1; clone size: few; D gene: TRBD2; CDR3 protein: CSAKRFGGVKSDTGELFF; CDR3 DNA: TGCAGTGCTAAGCGTTTTGGGGGGGTTAAGTCGGACACCGGGGAGCTGTTTTTT
J gene: TRBJ2-1; V gene: TRBV11-2; clone size: many; D gene: .; CDR3 protein: CATSLSRSSYNEQFF; CDR3 DNA: TGTGCCACCTCCCTTAGCCGGAGCTCCTACAATGAGCAGTTCTTC